This T cell receptor beta chain is drawn from a study of OX40 agonist ivuxolimab in advanced cancers. Study summary: People in dose escalation had one of these cancers: hepatocellular carcinoma, melanoma, renal cell or head and neck cancer. Participants could have had prior anti-PD-1, anti-PD-L1 or anti-CTLA-4 therapy, and around 40% had some. Regarding the study as a whole: Low normalized T-cell clonal expansion was also seen in some nonresponders. On average, CD8+ T cells showed a greater number of expanded clones than CD4+.

Germline loops: CDR1 LNHNV, CDR2 YYDKDF (reference sequence). With V trimmed by 8 bases and J by 0 bases, 2 bases remained unmatched. The CDR3 loop spans 14 amino acids. Sequenced by immunoSEQ multiplex PCR; TCRdb stores in-frame clones only, minus some. This sample carries tens of thousands of clones, 85% to 90% of them seen once, and the ten largest clones take 0.4% to 0.65%. Concerning this clone: Its antigen is as yet unknown.

This rearrangement joins TRBV15 to TRBJ2-4; 9 nucleotides align to TRBD2. The source is an adult with an advanced solid tumor such as melanoma, head and neck, liver or kidney cancer. This material consisted of CD4+ or CD8+ T cells sorted from blood, taken in a trial of the OX40 agonist ivuxolimab. The chain's CDR3 is CATQAGGAKNIQYF. CDR3 bases: TGTGCCACCCAAGCGGGAGGAGCCAAAAACATTCAGTACTTC.